Listed below are T cell receptor beta chains from one sample, sequenced in a study of blood T cell repertoires in COVID-19. Sequenced by immunoSEQ multiplex PCR; TCRdb stores in-frame clones only, minus some. The repertoire holds fewer than 150,000 clones, around 78% seen once, with 10% to 12% in the top ten. Material: peripheral blood. Receptors originate from a human donor in a cohort sampled during active COVID-19. The CDR3 runs from the conserved cysteine through the conserved F or W. Each record gives: J gene, clone size, V gene, D gene, CDR3 DNA, CDR3 protein. The D gene is left open where the match is weak. A clone size is listed for some rows: how often the clone was seen (once, few, many), or a class if it is expanded.

TRBJ1-6 - TRBV7-8 TRBD1 TGTGCCAGCAGCTTAGAGACAGGGACGGGTTCACCCCTCCACTTT CASSLETGTGSPLHF
TRBJ2-3 - TRBV19 TRBD2 TGTGCCAGTAGCGTAGCGGGGGGCCCTGGAGATACGCAGTATTTT CASSVAGGPGDTQYF
TRBJ1-2 - TRBV2 - TGTGCCAGCACTGCCTCGACGGGGAGTTACTATGGCTACACCTTC CASTASTGSYYGYTF
TRBJ1-1 - TRBV3-1/TRBV3-2 - TGTGCCAGCAGCCAACGGGGAAGTGGGACTGAAGCTTTCTTT CASSQRGSGTEAFF
TRBJ1-2 - TRBV14 - TGTGCCAGCAGCCAAGCGGGGGGCTGGAATGGCTACACCTTC CASSQAGGWNGYTF
TRBJ1-5 - TRBV3-1/TRBV3-2 - TGTGCCAGCAGCCAATCGGGCAATCAGCCCCAGCATTTT CASSQSGNQPQHF
TRBJ1-4 once TRBV3-1/TRBV3-2 - TGTGCCAGCAGCCAAGATCACAAATCTAATGAAAAACTGTTTTTT CASSQDHKSNEKLFF
TRBJ2-5 - TRBV19 TRBD2 TGTGCCAGTAGTTCGAGGACTAGCGGGGGTTTCGAGACCCAGTACTTC CASSSRTSGGFETQYF
TRBJ1-2 - TRBV7-9 TRBD1 TGTGCCAGCAGCTTACCAGGGGGCTTGGATGGCTACACCTTC CASSLPGGLDGYTF
TRBJ2-5 - TRBV6-5 - TGTGCCAGCAGTAGCCCCCAAGAGACCCAGTACTTC CASSSPQETQYF
TRBJ1-2 - TRBV29-1 - TGCAGCGTTGAGTCAAGTACCAGTAACTATGGCTACACCTTC CSVESSTSNYGYTF
TRBJ2-7 - TRBV5-1 - TGCGCCAGCAGCCACGCAGGCCGGGACTACGAGCAGTACTTC CASSHAGRDYEQYF
TRBJ1-6 - TRBV6-5 - TGTGCCAGCAGCTCTATAGACAGTAATTCACCCCTCCACTTT CASSSIDSNSPLHF
TRBJ2-7 - TRBV6-2/TRBV6-3 TRBD1 TGTGCCAGCAGTTTCCGGGGACAGGGTCTCCACGAGCAGTACTTC CASSFRGQGLHEQYF
TRBJ1-3 - TRBV19 TRBD1 TGTGCCAGTCGGGACAGGTCGCCTGGAAACACCATATATTTT CASRDRSPGNTIYF
TRBJ1-6 - TRBV2 TRBD1 TGTGCCAGCAGTTCGACAGGGGATAATTCACCCCTCCACTTT CASSSTGDNSPLHF
TRBJ2-1 - TRBV7-9 - TGTGCCAGCAGCTCATGGTCGGAGGATGAGCAGTTCTTC CASSSWSEDEQFF
TRBJ1-1 - TRBV2 - TGTGCCAGCAGTGTTTTAGGGGGGGACACTGAAGCTTTCTTT CASSVLGGDTEAFF
TRBJ2-3 - TRBV3-1/TRBV3-2 - TGTGCCAGCAGCTCATACACCCGACTAGACACAGATACGCAGTATTTT CASSSYTRLDTDTQYF
TRBJ2-7 - TRBV5-1 - TGCGCCAGCAGCTTGGCGGGTAGAAACTACGAGCAGTACTTC CASSLAGRNYEQYF
TRBJ2-5 - TRBV19 TRBD1 TGTGCCAGTAGGGAGGGACAGGCGTACCAAGAGACCCAGTACTTC CASREGQAYQETQYF
TRBJ1-4 - TRBV2 TRBD1 TGTGCCAGCAGTGTCGACAGGGGGTTTAATGAAAAACTGTTTTTT CASSVDRGFNEKLFF
TRBJ2-1 - TRBV18 TRBD2 TGTGCCAGCTCACGTGGACTAGCGGGGTCCATCTACAATGAGCAGTTCTTC CASSRGLAGSIYNEQFF
TRBJ1-6 - TRBV15 - TGTGCCACCAGCAGACTTGGCGCGGCGAGCTCCTATAATTCACCCCTCCACTTT CATSRLGAASSYNSPLHF
TRBJ1-1 - TRBV6-5 TRBD1 TGTGCCAGCAGTCGCGACAGGGGGACCACTGAAGCTTTCTTT CASSRDRGTTEAFF
TRBJ2-5 - TRBV5-5 - TGTGCCAGCAGCTTGTACAGCCAAGAGACCCAGTACTTC CASSLYSQETQYF
TRBJ2-1 - TRBV18 - TGTGCCAGCTCTCCAGGCGGGACAGATGAGCAGTTCTTC CASSPGGTDEQFF
TRBJ1-4 once TRBV6-6 - TGTGCCAGCAGTTACTCGGAGGAAAAACTGTTTTTT CASSYSEEKLFF
TRBJ1-1 - TRBV11-2 TRBD1 TGTGCCAGCAGCCCGGGGACAGCCCGAAAAGCTTTCTTT CASSPGTARKAFF
TRBJ1-5 - TRBV19 TRBD1 TGTGCCAGTAGTACGGACAGGGCCTACAATCAGCCCCAGCATTTT CASSTDRAYNQPQHF
TRBJ2-7 - TRBV25-1 - TGTGCCAGCAGTGATACTTCCCGGGGGTGGCCGGAGCAGTACTTC CASSDTSRGWPEQYF
TRBJ2-5 - TRBV2 TRBD1 TGTGCCAGCAGGTCGGACAGGGGAGGGGAGACCCAGTACTTC CASRSDRGGETQYF
TRBJ2-7 - TRBV5-6 TRBD1 TGTGCCAGCAGCCCGGACAGGGGTCTGGCCTACGAGCAGTACTTC CASSPDRGLAYEQYF
TRBJ1-5 - TRBV28 - TGTGCCAGCAGTTCATCACAGGGACAGCCCCAGCATTTT CASSSSQGQPQHF
TRBJ2-2 - TRBV7-8 TRBD1 TGTGCCAGCAGCAGGGGGACAGAGTTGGGCACCGGGGAGCTGTTTTTT CASSRGTELGTGELFF
TRBJ1-5 - TRBV4-1 - TGCGCCAGCAGCCAAGCAGGGGCAGCTGGCAATCAGCCCCAGCATTTT CASSQAGAAGNQPQHF
TRBJ1-5 - TRBV30 TRBD1 TGTGCCTGCAGTGCCGGGACAGGGTCCGATCAGCCCCAGCATTTT CACSAGTGSDQPQHF